These 27 T cell receptor beta chains share one sample of origin, sequenced in a study of blood T cell repertoires in COVID-19. Libraries were prepared by immunoSEQ multiplex PCR; TCRdb keeps only in-frame clonotypes and omits some of them. The sample lists around 180,000 clones, 70% to 90% occurring once. Material for sequencing was peripheral blood. These receptors were collected from a man aged 55 to 69 with acute or convalescent COVID-19.

The V call is TRBV28, the J call TRBJ2-3, with 9 bases matching TRBD2. V gave up 4 bases and J gave up 2 bases; unmatched junction bases: 7. Germline assignment: CDR1 MDHEN and CDR2 SYDVKM. The CDR3 sequence is 16 residues long. The CDR3 reads CASSSPLAGDTDTQYF. DNA for the CDR3: TGTGCCAGCAGTTCCCCATTAGCGGGAGACACAGATACGCAGTATTTT. The complete variable domain, with remaining parts taken from reference TRBV28 and TRBJ2-3, reads DVKVTQSSRYLVKRTGEKVFLECVQDMDHENMFWYRQDPGLGLRLIYFSYDVKMKEKGDIPEGYSVSREKKERFSLILESASTNQTSMYLCASSSPLAGDTDTQYFGPGTRLTVL.

The chain joins TRBV9 to TRBJ2-7; TRBD1 matches at 8 bases. Germline CDR1 is SGDLS and CDR2 is YYNGEE. The CDR3 is 14 residues long. The junction had 11 bases not matched to a gene; V was cut back by 7 bases and J by 5 bases. Here the CDR3 reads CASQLQTGDNEQYF. CDR3 nucleotides: TGTGCCAGCCAGCTCCAGACAGGGGATAACGAGCAGTACTTC. Filled out from reference TRBV9 and TRBJ2-7, the complete variable domain reads DSGVTQTPKHLITATGQRVTLRCSPRSGDLSVYWYQQSLDQGLQFLIQYYNGEERAKGNILERFSAQQFPDLHSELNLSSLELGDSALYFCASQLQTGDNEQYFGPGTRLTVT.

The chain couples TRBV11-2 to TRBJ2-5; 9 positions match TRBD2. Trimming took 4 bases from V and 6 from J; bases not matched to a gene: 6. Germline V lookup: CDR1 SGHAT, CDR2 FQNNGV. This CDR3 spans 14 amino acids. DNA for the CDR3: TGTGCCAGCAGCTCAGGGACTAGCTGGCAGACCCAGTACTTC. Amino acids: CASSSGTSWQTQYF.

The chain recombines TRBV6-5 with TRBJ2-2, with 8 bases fitting TRBD2. The germline V gene encodes CDR1 MNHEY and CDR2 SVGAGI. The CDR3 has 14 amino acids. V was pared by 7 bases and J by 9 bases, with 10 bases of the junction left unmatched. As DNA, the CDR3 is TGTGCCAGCAAGGGTAGCGGGGATTCCAGGGAGCTGTTTTTT. Translation: CASKGSGDSRELFF.

The chain is built from TRBV19 and TRBJ1-1; D unresolved. The V end was cut by 5 bases, the J end by 1 base, with 11 bases between. This CDR3 contains 14 residues. The germline V gene has CDR1 LNHDA and CDR2 SQIVND (reference sequence). The CDR3 bases are TGTGCCAGTAGTGCGTCCGTGAGGAACACTGAAGCTTTCTTT. This encodes CASSASVRNTEAFF. Using reference TRBV19 and TRBJ1-1 for the parts outside the CDR3, the full variable domain is DGGITQSPKYLFRKEGQNVTLSCEQNLNHDAMYWYRQDPGQGLRLIYYSQIVNDFQKGDIAEGYSVSREKKESFPLTVTSAQKNPTAFYLCASSASVRNTEAFFGQGTRLTVV.

The rearrangement uses TRBV7-2 and TRBJ2-1, with D possibly TRBD2 on 5 matching bases. The CDR3 totals 15 residues. Germline V CDR1 and CDR2: SGHTA, FQGNSA. V was pared by 5 bases and J by 9 bases, with 20 bases between. This chain's CDR3 is CASSPMRAGSGEQFF. The CDR3 coding sequence is TGTGCCAGCAGCCCAATGAGGGCTGGGAGTGGTGAGCAGTTCTTC.

V usage is TRBV24-1 and J usage is TRBJ2-2, with 8 bases lining up with TRBD2. V lost 7 bases and J lost 3; bases outside the gene matches: 9. The CDR3 is 16 amino acids. Per the germline V gene, CDR1 is KGHDR and CDR2 is SFDVKD. CDR3: CATSPATSDDTGELFF. CDR3 DNA: TGTGCCACCAGCCCCGCGACTAGCGACGACACCGGGGAGCTGTTTTTT.

The chain carries TRBV5-1 and TRBJ2-7; D may be TRBD1 (6 bases). Between the trimmed V and J ends, which lost 4 bases and 1 base, there was a span of 9 bases. Germline-derived CDR1 and CDR2 are SGHRS and YFSETQ. This CDR3 contains 13 residues. CDR3 sequence (DNA): TGCGCCAGCAGCCCCGGACAGTCCTACGAGCAGTACTTC. This translates into CASSPGQSYEQYF. The full variable domain, rest sourced from reference TRBV5-1 and TRBJ2-7, is KAGVTQTPRYLIKTRGQQVTLSCSPISGHRSVSWYQQTPGQGLQFLFEYFSETQRNKGNFPGRFSGRQFSNSRSEMNVSTLELGDSALYLCASSPGQSYEQYFGPGTRLTVT.

The table lists this clone with a count of one. The chain is built from TRBV28 and TRBJ1-5; 9 nucleotides match TRBD1. This CDR3 has 15 residues. Germline V gene sequence: CDR1 MDHEN, CDR2 SYDVKM. J gave up 9 bases and V 4 bases, and 10 bases lay outside the gene matches. In DNA form, the CDR3 reads TGTGCCAGCAGTTCCCCGGGGACAGGGCATCCGCCCCAGCATTTT. This codes for CASSSPGTGHPPQHF.

The CDR3 loop reads CASSRTTSGFSYEQYF. The CDR3 DNA sequence: TGTGCCAGCAGCCGCACCACTAGCGGGTTCTCCTACGAGCAGTACTTC. The chain links TRBV7-2 to TRBJ2-7, with 9 bases lining up with TRBD2. The CDR3 consists of 16 residues. The ends lost 5 bases at V and 0 bases at J; junction bases unmatched: 8. Germline CDR1 and CDR2: SGHTA and FQGNSA.

The chain recombines TRBV19 with TRBJ2-3; 9 nucleotides agree with TRBD2. The germline CDR1 and CDR2 sequences are LNHDA and SQIVND (reference sequence). The CDR3 contains 15 residues. The V gene end was trimmed by 6 bases and the J gene end by 2 bases; junction bases not matched to a gene: 6. The CDR3 DNA follows: TGTGCCAGTAGCCAAAGCGGGAGGACCACAGATACGCAGTATTTT. Its translation is CASSQSGRTTDTQYF.

This clone was recorded once. The V and J genes are TRBV10-3 and TRBJ2-7, with TRBD2 matching over 8 bases. Germline V gene lookup returns CDR1 ENHRY and CDR2 SYGVKD. Unmatched junction bases numbered 9, after V lost 4 bases and J lost 7 bases. CDR3 length: 14 amino acids. The CDR3 nucleotides read TGTGCCATCAGTGGGACTAGCCAGAGTGGAGAGCAGTACTTC. It encodes CAISGTSQSGEQYF.

CDR3 nucleotides: TGTGCCAGCAGCGTAGGGGGAGAGGACGAGCAGTACTTC. Its protein product is CASSVGGEDEQYF. The chain links TRBV9 to TRBJ2-7; D is perhaps TRBD2 (5 bases). Germline V CDR1 and CDR2: SGDLS, YYNGEE. V was shortened by 0 bases and J by 5 bases, with 9 bases between the two germline ends. The CDR3 is made up of 13 amino acids.

The chain has TRBV7-2 and TRBJ1-1; 7 positions agree with TRBD1. In germline, CDR1 is SGHTA, CDR2 FQGNSA. J gave up 5 bases and V 6 bases, and 12 bases lay outside the gene matches. The CDR3 sequence is 15 residues long. The CDR3 reads CASRPNRQGGTEAFF. As DNA, the CDR3 is TGTGCCAGCAGGCCCAACCGACAGGGTGGGACTGAAGCTTTCTTT.

The gene calls are TRBV3-1 (or the pseudogene TRBV3-2) and TRBJ2-7, with D uncertain. The germline V and J ends were trimmed by 3 bases and 7 bases, with 10 bases remaining between them. Germline lookup yields CDR1 LGHDT and CDR2 YNNKEL (reference sequence). CDR3 length equals 12 residues. The CDR3 protein is CASSQARGEQYF. The CDR3 coding sequence is TGTGCCAGCAGCCAGGCCCGAGGTGAGCAGTACTTC.

The chain is built from TRBV25-1 and TRBJ2-1, with 7 bases identical to TRBD2. Germline assignment: CDR1 MGHDK and CDR2 SYGVNS. The CDR3 length is 15 residues. The ends lost 7 bases at V and 4 bases at J; junction bases unmatched: 10. CDR3 amino acids: CASTRAGSAYNEQFF. The CDR3 region has the DNA TGTGCCAGCACCAGAGCGGGAAGTGCTTACAATGAGCAGTTCTTC.

The chain couples TRBV10-1 to TRBJ2-1, with 9 bases fitting TRBD1. The V gene's germline CDR1 is WNHNN and CDR2 SYGVQD (reference sequence). Trimming cost V 7 bases and J 6 bases; bases outside gene matches: 10. The CDR3 loop spans 15 amino acids. The CDR3 DNA reads TGCGCCAGCATTTACCGGGACAGGGTGCGCAATGAGCAGTTCTTC. Translated: CASIYRDRVRNEQFF.

J is TRBJ2-7 and V is TRBV7-2; D is uncertain. The CDR3 has 15 amino acids. The germline V gene encodes CDR1 SGHTA and CDR2 FQGNSA. V gave up 0 bases and J gave up 2 bases, with 11 bases separating them. CDR3: CASSLAASPTYEQYF. DNA of the CDR3: TGTGCCAGCAGCTTAGCTGCTAGTCCCACCTACGAGCAGTACTTC.

The rearrangement uses TRBV12-3 or TRBV12-4 and TRBJ2-7, with D maybe TRBD2 (6 bases). This CDR3 region has 13 residues. The germline V and J ends were trimmed by 6 bases and 2 bases, with 11 bases remaining between them. In DNA form, the CDR3 reads TGTGCCAGCAGGGGCGGGGCAACCTACGAGCAGTACTTC. It specifies CASRGGATYEQYF.

The chain couples TRBV21-1 to TRBJ1-3; TRBD1, the table's D call, was not compared with the DNA. TRBV21-1 is a pseudogene locus. The CDR3 sequence is 15 residues long. This chain's CDR3 is CASSTLSGSGNTIYF. CDR3 bases: TGTGCCAGCAGCACTCTTTCAGGGTCTGGAAACACCATATATTTT.

The chain combines TRBV23-1 with TRBJ2-7; D is possibly TRBD1 (5 bases). TRBV23-1 carries the ORF label, with uncertain function. CDR3 size: 15 residues. V was trimmed by 0 bases and J by 0 bases, leaving 9 bases between them. CDR3 nucleotides: TGCGCCAGCAGTCAATCGGGGCAGCCCTCCTACGAGCAGTACTTC. Translating gives CASSQSGQPSYEQYF.

This clone was seen a few times. The chain is built from TRBV7-3 and TRBJ2-1; D unresolved. The CDR3 is made up of 18 amino acids. Trimming stripped 5 bases from V and 0 bases from J, with 20 bases between. Germline V CDR1 and CDR2: SGHTA, FQGTGA. The CDR3: CASSPWPFRLSSYNEQFF. CDR3 DNA sequence: TGTGCCAGCAGCCCCTGGCCCTTCAGACTGAGCTCCTACAATGAGCAGTTCTTC.

The chain uses TRBV7-3 and TRBJ1-5; weak D call: TRBD1 (6 bases). Deletions cut 2 bases from V and 7 bases from J, with 9 bases between. From germline, CDR1 is SGHTA and CDR2 FQGTGA. The CDR3 has 13 residues. The DNA for the CDR3 is TGTGCCAGCAGCTTATTTGGGGGCCAGCCCCAGCATTTT. Translated, it gives CASSLFGGQPQHF. Combining the CDR3 with reference TRBV7-3 and TRBJ1-5 gives the whole variable domain GAGVSQTPSNKVTEKGKYVELRCDPISGHTALYWYRQSLGQGPEFLIYFQGTGAADDSGLPNDRFFAVRPEGSVSTLKIQRTERGDSAVYLCASSLFGGQPQHFGDGTRLSIL.

V and J are TRBV7-9 and TRBJ2-3, with a weak D call TRBD2 (6 bases). The CDR3 consists of 13 residues. The V and J ends lost 2 bases and 7 bases respectively, with 10 bases between them. CDR1 SEHNR and CDR2 FQNEAQ come from the germline V gene (reference sequence). The DNA for the CDR3 is TGTGCCAGCAGCTTACTAGCGAGAAATACGCAGTATTTT. As protein: CASSLLARNTQYF.

In this sample, this clone turned up once. This chain connects TRBV3-1 (or the pseudogene TRBV3-2) to TRBJ1-1; D perhaps matches TRBD1 (6 bases). Trimming stripped 1 base from V and 0 bases from J, with 9 bases between. The CDR3 length is 15 residues. Germline CDR1 reads LGHDT; CDR2 reads YNNKEL (reference sequence). The CDR3 region is CASSQGTALNTEAFF. The CDR3 nucleotides read TGTGCCAGCAGCCAAGGGACAGCTTTGAACACTGAAGCTTTCTTT.

This clone was recorded a few times. The V gene is TRBV27, the J gene TRBJ2-3; 10 bases are a match to TRBD2. Germline V gene data show CDR1 as MNHEY and CDR2 as SMNVEV (reference sequence). The CDR3 totals 16 residues. The V and J ends lost 6 bases and 3 bases, in that order; junction bases with no gene match: 9. CDR3 in amino acids: CASSPLGTSATDTQYF. As DNA, the CDR3 is TGTGCCAGCAGCCCGCTCGGGACTAGCGCGACAGATACGCAGTATTTT.

This clone was seen a handful of times. This chain links TRBV6-5 with TRBJ1-1, with D maybe TRBD1 (6 bases). CDR1 and CDR2 from the germline V gene are MNHEY and SVGAGI. This CDR3 comprises 15 residues. V shed 11 bases and J shed 5 bases, with 24 bases lying between them. The CDR3 DNA is TGTGCCGCCGCCCGCCGTAGGGGGTGGGGGACTGAAGCTTTCTTT. Residues: CAAARRRGWGTEAFF.